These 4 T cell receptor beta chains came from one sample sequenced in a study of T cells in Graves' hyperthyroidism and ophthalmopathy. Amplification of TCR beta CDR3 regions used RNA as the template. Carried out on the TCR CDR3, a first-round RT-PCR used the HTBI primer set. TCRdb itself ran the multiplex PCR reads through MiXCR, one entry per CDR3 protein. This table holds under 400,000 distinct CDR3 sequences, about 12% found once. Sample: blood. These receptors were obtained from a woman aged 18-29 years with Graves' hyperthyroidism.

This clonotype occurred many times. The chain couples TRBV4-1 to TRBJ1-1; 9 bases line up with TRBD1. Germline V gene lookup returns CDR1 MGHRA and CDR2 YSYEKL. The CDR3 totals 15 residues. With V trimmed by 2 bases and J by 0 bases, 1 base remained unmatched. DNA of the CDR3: TGCGCCAGCAGCCAAACAGGGGGCATGAACACTGAAGCTTTCTTT. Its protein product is CASSQTGGMNTEAFF.

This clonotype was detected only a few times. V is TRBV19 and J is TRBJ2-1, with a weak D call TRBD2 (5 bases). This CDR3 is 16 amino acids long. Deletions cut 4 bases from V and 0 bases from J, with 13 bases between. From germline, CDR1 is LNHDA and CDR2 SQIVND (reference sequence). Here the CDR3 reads CASSSPGNSSYNEQFF. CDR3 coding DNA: TGTGCCAGTAGTAGCCCGGGGAATAGCTCCTACAATGAGCAGTTCTTC.

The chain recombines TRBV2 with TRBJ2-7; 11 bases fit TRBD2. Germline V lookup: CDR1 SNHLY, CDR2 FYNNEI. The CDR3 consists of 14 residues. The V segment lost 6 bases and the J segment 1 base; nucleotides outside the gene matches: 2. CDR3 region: CASRTSGASYEQYF. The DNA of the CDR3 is TGTGCCAGCAGGACTAGCGGGGCTTCCTACGAGCAGTACTTC.

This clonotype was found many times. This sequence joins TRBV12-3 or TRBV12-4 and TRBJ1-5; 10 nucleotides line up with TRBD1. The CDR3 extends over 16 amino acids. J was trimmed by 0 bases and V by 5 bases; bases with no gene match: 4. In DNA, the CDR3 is TGTGCCAGCAGTGAGGACAGGGGGAATAGCAATCAGCCCCAGCATTTT. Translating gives CASSEDRGNSNQPQHF.